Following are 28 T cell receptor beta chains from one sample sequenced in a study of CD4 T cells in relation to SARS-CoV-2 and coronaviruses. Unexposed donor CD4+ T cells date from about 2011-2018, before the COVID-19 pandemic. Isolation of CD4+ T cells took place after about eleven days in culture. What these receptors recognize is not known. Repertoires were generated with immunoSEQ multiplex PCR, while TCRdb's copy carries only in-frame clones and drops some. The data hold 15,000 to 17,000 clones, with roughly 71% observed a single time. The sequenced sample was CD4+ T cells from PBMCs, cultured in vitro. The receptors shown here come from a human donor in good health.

The DNA of the CDR3 is TGTGCCAGCAGGGATAGCAATCAGCCCCAGCATTTT. This gives the protein CASRDSNQPQHF. The V call is TRBV5-8, the J call TRBJ1-5; D is ambiguous. Trimming pared 5 bases from V and 0 bases from J, leaving 3 bases between. The CDR3 consists of 12 residues. Germline CDR1 reads SGHTS; CDR2 reads YDEGEE.

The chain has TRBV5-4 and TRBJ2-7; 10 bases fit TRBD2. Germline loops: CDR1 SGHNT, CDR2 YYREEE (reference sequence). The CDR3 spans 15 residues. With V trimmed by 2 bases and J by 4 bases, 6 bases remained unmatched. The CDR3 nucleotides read TGTGCCAGCAGCTTAATGGCTAGCGGGAGTTACGAGCAGTACTTC. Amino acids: CASSLMASGSYEQYF.

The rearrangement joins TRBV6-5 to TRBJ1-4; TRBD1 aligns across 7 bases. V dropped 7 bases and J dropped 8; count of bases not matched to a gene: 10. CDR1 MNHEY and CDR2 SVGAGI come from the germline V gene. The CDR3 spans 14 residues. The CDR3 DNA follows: TGTGCCAGCACGGGCGGCAGGGGGGGGGAAAAACTGTTTTTT. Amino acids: CASTGGRGGEKLFF.

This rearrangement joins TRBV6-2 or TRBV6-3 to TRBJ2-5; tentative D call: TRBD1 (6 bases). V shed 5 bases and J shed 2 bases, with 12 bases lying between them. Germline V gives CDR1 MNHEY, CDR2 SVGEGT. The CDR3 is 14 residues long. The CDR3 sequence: CASSLHRDQETQYF. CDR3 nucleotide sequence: TGTGCCAGCAGTCTTCACAGGGATCAAGAGACCCAGTACTTC.

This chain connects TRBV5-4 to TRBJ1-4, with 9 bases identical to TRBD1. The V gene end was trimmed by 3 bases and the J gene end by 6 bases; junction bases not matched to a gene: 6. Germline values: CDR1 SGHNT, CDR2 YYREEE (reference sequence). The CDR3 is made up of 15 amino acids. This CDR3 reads CASSSNRGLDEKLFF. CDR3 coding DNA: TGTGCCAGCAGCTCCAACAGGGGGCTGGATGAAAAACTGTTTTTT. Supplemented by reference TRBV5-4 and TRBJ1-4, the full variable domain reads ETGVTQSPTHLIKTRGQQVTLRCSSQSGHNTVSWYQQALGQGPQFIFQYYREEENGRGNFPPRFSGLQFPNYSSELNVNALELDDSALYLCASSSNRGLDEKLFFGSGTQLSVL.

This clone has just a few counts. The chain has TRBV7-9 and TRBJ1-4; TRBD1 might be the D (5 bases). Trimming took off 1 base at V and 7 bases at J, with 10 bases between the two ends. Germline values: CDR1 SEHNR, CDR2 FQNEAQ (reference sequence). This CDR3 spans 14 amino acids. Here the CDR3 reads CASSLGQGSEKLFF. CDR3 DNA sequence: TGTGCCAGCAGCTTAGGGCAGGGTAGTGAAAAACTGTTTTTT. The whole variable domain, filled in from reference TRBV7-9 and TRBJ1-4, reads DTGVSQNPRHKITKRGQNVTFRCDPISEHNRLYWYRQTLGQGPEFLTYFQNEAQLEKSRLLSDRFSAERPKGSFSTLEIQRTEQGDSAMYLCASSLGQGSEKLFFGSGTQLSVL.

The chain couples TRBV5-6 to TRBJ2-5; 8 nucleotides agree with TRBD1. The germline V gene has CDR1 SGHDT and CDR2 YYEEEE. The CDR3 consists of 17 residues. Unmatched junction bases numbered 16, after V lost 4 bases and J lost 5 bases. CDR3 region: CASSLLRFQGAGETQYF. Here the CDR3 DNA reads TGTGCCAGCAGCCTGCTAAGGTTTCAGGGGGCTGGGGAGACCCAGTACTTC.

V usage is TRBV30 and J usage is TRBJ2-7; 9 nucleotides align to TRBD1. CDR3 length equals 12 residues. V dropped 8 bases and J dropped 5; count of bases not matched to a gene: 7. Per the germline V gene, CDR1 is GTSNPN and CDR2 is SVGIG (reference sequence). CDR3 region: CAGGTGTHEQYF. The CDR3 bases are TGTGCCGGGGGGACAGGGACCCACGAGCAGTACTTC.

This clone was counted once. CDR3 DNA: TGTGCCAGCAGCTTTAAAACTAGCGGAGCGTCTTACAATGAGCAGTTCTTC. Protein sequence: CASSFKTSGASYNEQFF. This rearrangement joins TRBV11-2 to TRBJ2-1; 8 bases align to TRBD2. This CDR3 comprises 17 residues. CDR1 SGHAT and CDR2 FQNNGV come from the germline V gene. Trimming removed 3 bases from V and 4 bases from J; junction bases left unmatched: 11.

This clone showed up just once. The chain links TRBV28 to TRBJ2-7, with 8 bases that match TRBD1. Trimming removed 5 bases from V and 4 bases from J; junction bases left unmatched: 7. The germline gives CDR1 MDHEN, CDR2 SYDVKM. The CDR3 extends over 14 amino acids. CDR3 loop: CASSPWTGRYEQYF. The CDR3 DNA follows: TGTGCCAGCAGTCCGTGGACAGGGAGGTACGAGCAGTACTTC.

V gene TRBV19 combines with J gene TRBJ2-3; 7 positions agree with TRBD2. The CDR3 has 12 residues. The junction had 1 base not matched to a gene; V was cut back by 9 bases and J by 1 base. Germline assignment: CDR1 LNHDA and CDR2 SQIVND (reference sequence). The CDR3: CARTSRTDTQYF. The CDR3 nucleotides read TGTGCCAGGACTAGCCGCACAGATACGCAGTATTTT. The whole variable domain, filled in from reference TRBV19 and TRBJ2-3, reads DGGITQSPKYLFRKEGQNVTLSCEQNLNHDAMYWYRQDPGQGLRLIYYSQIVNDFQKGDIAEGYSVSREKKESFPLTVTSAQKNPTAFYLCARTSRTDTQYFGPGTRLTVL.

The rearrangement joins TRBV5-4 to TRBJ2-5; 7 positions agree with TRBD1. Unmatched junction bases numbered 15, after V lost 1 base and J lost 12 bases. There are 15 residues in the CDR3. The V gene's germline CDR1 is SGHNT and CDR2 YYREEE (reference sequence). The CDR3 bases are TGTGCCAGCAGCTTGTCCCGGGACAGACCTTCGAGGGAGTACTTC. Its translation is CASSLSRDRPSREYF.

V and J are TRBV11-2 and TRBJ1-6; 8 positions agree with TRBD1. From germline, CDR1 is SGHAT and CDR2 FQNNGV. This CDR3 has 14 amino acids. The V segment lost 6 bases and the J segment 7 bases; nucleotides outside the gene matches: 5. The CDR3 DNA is TGTGCCAGCAGGAGGGACAGGACAAATTCACCCCTCCACTTT. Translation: CASRRDRTNSPLHF.

CDR3 residues: CASSSTAGGTQYF. CDR3 nucleotides: TGTGCCAGCAGTTCTACCGCTGGGGGAACCCAGTACTTC. The chain employs TRBV27 and TRBJ2-5; D tentatively fits TRBD1 or TRBD2 (5 bases each). The V end lost 4 bases, the J end lost 8 bases, and 14 bases lay between the germline ends. The CDR3 runs 13 residues. Per the germline V gene, CDR1 is MNHEY and CDR2 is SMNVEV (reference sequence).

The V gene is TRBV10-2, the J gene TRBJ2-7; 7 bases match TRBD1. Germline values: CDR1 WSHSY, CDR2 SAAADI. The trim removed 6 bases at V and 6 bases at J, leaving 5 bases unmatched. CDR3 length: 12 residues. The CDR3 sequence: CASSAGQVEQYF. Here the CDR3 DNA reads TGCGCCAGCAGCGCTGGACAGGTCGAGCAGTACTTC.

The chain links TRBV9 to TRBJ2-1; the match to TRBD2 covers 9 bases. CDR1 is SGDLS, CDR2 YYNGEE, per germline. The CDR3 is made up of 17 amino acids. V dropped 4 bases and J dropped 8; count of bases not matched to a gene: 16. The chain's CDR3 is CASSSQSGTSPFYEQFF. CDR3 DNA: TGTGCCAGCAGCTCCCAGTCCGGGACTAGCCCCTTCTATGAGCAGTTCTTC. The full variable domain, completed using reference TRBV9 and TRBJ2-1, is DSGVTQTPKHLITATGQRVTLRCSPRSGDLSVYWYQQSLDQGLQFLIQYYNGEERAKGNILERFSAQQFPDLHSELNLSSLELGDSALYFCASSSQSGTSPFYEQFFGPGTRLTVL.

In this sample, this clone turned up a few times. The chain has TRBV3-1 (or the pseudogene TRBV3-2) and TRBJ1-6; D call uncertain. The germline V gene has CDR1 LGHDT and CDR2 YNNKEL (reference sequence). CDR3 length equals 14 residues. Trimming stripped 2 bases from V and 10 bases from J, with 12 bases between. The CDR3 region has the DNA TGTGCCAGCAGCCAACCACCGTATCAGTCACCCCTCCACTTT. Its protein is CASSQPPYQSPLHF.

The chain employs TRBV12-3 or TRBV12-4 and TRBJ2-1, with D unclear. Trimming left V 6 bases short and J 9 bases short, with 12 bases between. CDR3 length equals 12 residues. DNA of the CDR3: TGTGCCAGCAGCGCCCCATCCAGTGAGCAGTTCTTC. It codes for CASSAPSSEQFF.

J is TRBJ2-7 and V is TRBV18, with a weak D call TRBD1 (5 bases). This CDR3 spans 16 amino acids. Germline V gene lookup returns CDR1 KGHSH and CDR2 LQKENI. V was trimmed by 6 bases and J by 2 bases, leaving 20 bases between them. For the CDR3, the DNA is TGTGCCAGCTCTAACGGCCTGGTCCAGGGCCCCTACGAGCAGTACTTC. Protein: CASSNGLVQGPYEQYF.

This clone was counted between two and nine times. The CDR3 DNA reads TGTGCCACCAGTGATGGGGGACAGCACTACGAGCAGTACTTC. Its protein is CATSDGGQHYEQYF. The V and J genes are TRBV24-1 and TRBJ2-7; TRBD1 agrees at 7 bases. CDR1 is KGHDR and CDR2 is SFDVKD in the germline V gene. This CDR3 is built from 14 residues. The V gene end was trimmed by 3 bases and the J gene end by 3 bases; junction bases not matched to a gene: 4.

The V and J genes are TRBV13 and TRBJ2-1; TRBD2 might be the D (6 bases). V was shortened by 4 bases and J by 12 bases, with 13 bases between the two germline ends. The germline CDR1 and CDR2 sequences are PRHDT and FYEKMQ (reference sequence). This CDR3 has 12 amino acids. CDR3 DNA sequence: TGTGCCAGCAGCTATAGCGGCAAGGGGCAGTTCTTC. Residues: CASSYSGKGQFF.

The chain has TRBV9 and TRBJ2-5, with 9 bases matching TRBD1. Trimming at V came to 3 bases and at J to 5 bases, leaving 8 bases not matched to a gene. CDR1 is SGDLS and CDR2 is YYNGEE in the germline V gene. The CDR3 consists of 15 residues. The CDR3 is CASSATGGSGETQYF. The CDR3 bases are TGTGCCAGCAGCGCTACAGGGGGCAGCGGGGAGACCCAGTACTTC.

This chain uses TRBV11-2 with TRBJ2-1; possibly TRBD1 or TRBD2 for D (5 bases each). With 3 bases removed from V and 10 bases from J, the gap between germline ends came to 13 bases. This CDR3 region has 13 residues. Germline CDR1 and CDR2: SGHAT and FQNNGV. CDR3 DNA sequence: TGTGCCAGCAGCTTGGGGGATCTGGGGGAGCAGTTCTTC. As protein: CASSLGDLGEQFF.

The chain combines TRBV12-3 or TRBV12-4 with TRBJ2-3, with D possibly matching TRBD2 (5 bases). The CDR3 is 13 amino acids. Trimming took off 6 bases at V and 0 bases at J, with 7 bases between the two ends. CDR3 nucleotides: TGTGCCAGCAGCCGGACTAGCACAGATACGCAGTATTTT. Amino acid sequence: CASSRTSTDTQYF.

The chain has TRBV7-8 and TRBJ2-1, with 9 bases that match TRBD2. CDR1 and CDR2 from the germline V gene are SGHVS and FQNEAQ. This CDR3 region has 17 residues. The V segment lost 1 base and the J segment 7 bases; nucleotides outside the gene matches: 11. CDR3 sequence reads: CASSLGSVLAGINEQFF. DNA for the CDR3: TGTGCCAGCAGCTTAGGGTCCGTGCTAGCGGGAATTAATGAGCAGTTCTTC.

The DNA of the CDR3 is TGTGCCAGCAGGCACAGGGTTTCCTACGAGCAGTACTTC. Translated, it gives CASRHRVSYEQYF. The chain links TRBV12-3 or TRBV12-4 to TRBJ2-7, with TRBD1 as a possible D gene (6 bases). The CDR3 sequence is 13 residues long. Between the trimmed V and J ends, which lost 6 bases and 1 base, there was a span of 10 bases.

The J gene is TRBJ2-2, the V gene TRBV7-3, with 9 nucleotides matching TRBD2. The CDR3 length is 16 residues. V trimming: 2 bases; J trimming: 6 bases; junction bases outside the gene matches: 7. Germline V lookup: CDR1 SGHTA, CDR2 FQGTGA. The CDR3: CASSLLSREGAGELFF. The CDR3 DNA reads TGTGCCAGCAGCTTATTGTCGCGGGAGGGGGCCGGGGAGCTGTTTTTT.

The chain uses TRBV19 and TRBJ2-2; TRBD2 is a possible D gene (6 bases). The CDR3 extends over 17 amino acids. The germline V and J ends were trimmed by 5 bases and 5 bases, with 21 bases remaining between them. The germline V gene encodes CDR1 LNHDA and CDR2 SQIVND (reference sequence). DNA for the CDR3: TGTGCCAGTAGTCGACCTAGAACGGGAGCATTTACCGGGGAGCTGTTTTTT. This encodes CASSRPRTGAFTGELFF.